This T cell receptor (beta chain) was sequenced during a study of neurological immune-mediated disorders. Overall study findings and caveats: The absence of shared CDR3 amino acid sequences among expanded clones across subjects suggests private repertoires in all groups. The level of TCR clonal expansion was highest in patients with HTLV-1-associated myelopathy and lowest in multiple sclerosis, where it fell below the level seen in healthy controls.

The CDR3 has 16 amino acids. Trimming removed 3 bases at V and 8 bases at J, with 20 bases between. CDR1 and CDR2 (germline): SGHRS, YFSETQ. A single run covered 15-18 subjects with over 170 million TCR-beta sequences. Each CDR3 protein is one row after TCRdb ran MiXCR on the 5' RACE reads. This table has more than 50,000 distinct CDR3 sequences, roughly an eighth appearing once. A few counts support this clonotype. The antigen remains unidentified. Healthy controls were blood bank volunteers in Maryland, USA. The source material was PBMCs. This chain connects TRBV5-1 to TRBJ2-2; no definite D call. This TCR came from a man between 60 and 70 years old in good health. CDR3 DNA sequence: TGCGCCAGCAGCTCCCGGACCTTAATCCTGGGGGGGGAGCTGTTTTTT. It codes for CASSSRTLILGGELFF.